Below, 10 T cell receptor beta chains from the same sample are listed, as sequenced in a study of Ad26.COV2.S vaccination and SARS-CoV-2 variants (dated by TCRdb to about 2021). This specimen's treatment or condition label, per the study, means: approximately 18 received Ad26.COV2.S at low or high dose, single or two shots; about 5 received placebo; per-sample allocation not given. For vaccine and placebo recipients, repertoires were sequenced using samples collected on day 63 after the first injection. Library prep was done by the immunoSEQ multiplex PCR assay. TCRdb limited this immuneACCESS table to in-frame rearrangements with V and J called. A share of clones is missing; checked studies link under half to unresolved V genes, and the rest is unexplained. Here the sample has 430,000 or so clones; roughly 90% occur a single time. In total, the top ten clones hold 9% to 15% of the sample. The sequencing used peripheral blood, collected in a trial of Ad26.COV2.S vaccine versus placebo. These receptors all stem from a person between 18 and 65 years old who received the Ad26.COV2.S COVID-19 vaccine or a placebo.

The CDR3 DNA reads as TGTGCCAGCAGCTTGGGCTACTACAATGAGCAGTTCTTC. Protein: CASSLGYYNEQFF. The gene calls are TRBV5-5 and TRBJ2-1; no firm D call. Germline CDR1 reads SGHKS; CDR2 reads YYEKEE (reference sequence). This CDR3 has 13 residues. Trimming shortened V by 0 bases and J by 3 bases, and 4 bases separated the two germline ends.

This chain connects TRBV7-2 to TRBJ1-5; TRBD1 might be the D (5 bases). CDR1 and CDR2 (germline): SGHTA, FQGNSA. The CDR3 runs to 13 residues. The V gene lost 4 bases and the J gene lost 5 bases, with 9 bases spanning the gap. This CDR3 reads CASSSGRHQPQHF. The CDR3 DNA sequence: TGTGCCAGCAGCTCAGGGAGACATCAGCCCCAGCATTTT.

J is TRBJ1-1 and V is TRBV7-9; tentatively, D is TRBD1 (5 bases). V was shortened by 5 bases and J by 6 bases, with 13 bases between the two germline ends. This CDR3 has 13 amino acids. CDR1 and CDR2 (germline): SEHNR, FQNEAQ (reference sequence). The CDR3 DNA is TGTGCCAGCAGCCCGCGAACAGGACCTGAAGCTTTCTTT. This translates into CASSPRTGPEAFF.

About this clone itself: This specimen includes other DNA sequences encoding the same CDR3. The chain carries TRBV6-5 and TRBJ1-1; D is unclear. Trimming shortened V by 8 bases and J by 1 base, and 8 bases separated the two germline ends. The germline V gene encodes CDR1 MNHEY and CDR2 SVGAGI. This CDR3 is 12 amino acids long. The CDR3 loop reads CASLRENTEAFF. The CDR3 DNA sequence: TGTGCCAGCCTCAGAGAGAACACTGAAGCTTTCTTT.

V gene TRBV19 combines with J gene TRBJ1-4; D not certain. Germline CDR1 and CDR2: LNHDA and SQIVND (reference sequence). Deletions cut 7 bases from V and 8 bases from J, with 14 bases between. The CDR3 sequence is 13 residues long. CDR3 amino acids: CASTLGSFEKLFF. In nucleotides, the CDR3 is TGTGCCAGTACCCTGGGGAGTTTCGAAAAACTGTTTTTT. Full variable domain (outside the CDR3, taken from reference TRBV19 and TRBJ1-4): DGGITQSPKYLFRKEGQNVTLSCEQNLNHDAMYWYRQDPGQGLRLIYYSQIVNDFQKGDIAEGYSVSREKKESFPLTVTSAQKNPTAFYLCASTLGSFEKLFFGSGTQLSVL.

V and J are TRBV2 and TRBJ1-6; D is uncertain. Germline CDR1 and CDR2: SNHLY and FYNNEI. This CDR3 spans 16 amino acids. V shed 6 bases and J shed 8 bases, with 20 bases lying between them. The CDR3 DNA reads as TGTGCCAGCAGGAGAGTACTTGTTGCGTCCGATTCACCCCTCCACTTT. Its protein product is CASRRVLVASDSPLHF.

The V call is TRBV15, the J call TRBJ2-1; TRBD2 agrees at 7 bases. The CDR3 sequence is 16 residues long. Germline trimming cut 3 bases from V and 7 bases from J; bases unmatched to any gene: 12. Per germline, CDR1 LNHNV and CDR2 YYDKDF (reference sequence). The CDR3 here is CATSSMGRAAGNEQFF. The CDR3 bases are TGTGCCACCAGCAGTATGGGGAGGGCCGCAGGGAATGAGCAGTTCTTC.

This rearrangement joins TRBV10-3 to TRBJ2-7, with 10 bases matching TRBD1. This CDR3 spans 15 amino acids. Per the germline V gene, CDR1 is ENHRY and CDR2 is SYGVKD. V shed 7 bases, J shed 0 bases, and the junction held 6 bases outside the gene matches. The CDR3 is CAITRGQGVSYEQYF. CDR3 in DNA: TGTGCCATCACCCGAGGACAGGGGGTCTCCTACGAGCAGTACTTC.

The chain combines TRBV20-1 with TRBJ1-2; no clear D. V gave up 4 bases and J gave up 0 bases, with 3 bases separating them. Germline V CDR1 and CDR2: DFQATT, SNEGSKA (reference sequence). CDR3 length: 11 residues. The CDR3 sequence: CSATANYGYTF. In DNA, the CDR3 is TGCAGTGCTACGGCTAACTATGGCTACACCTTC.

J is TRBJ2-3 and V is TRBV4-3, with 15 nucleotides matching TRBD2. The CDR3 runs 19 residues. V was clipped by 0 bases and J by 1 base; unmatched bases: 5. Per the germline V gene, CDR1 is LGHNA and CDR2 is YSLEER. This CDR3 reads CASSQDRTSGRAGTDTQYF. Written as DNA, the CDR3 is TGCGCCAGCAGCCAAGATCGGACTAGCGGGAGGGCCGGCACAGATACGCAGTATTTT.